The source of this T cell receptor (beta chain) is a study of blood T cells in healthy people across ages. Findings and caveats of the study: The recorded TCR beta diversity per million T cells decreased in a roughly linear manner with age.

PBMCs were isolated at a quantity of at least 6.5 million per sample. As concerns this clonotype: Its cognate antigen is unknown.

Together with a sample-barcoded 5' primer, a J-beta primer mix was included in a second PCR lasting roughly 6 to 12 cycles. Tags on each cDNA molecule came from a template-switch adaptor with 12 random nucleotides. Individual samples furnished no less than 2.5 million CDR3-containing paired-end reads apiece. TCRdb recomputed calls from the 5' RACE reads with MiXCR, one row per CDR3 protein. The data show approximately 1,000,000 distinct CDR3 sequences, with less than 45% seen just once and around 13% held by the top ten. Germline loops: CDR1 MNHEY, CDR2 SMNVEV (reference sequence). V dropped 6 bases and J dropped 14; count of bases not matched to a gene: 14. The length of the CDR3 is 14 residues.

This receptor was obtained from a man between 18 and 29 years old in good health. The chain couples TRBV27 to TRBJ2-1; 9 bases are shared with TRBD1. Source material: blood. This chain's CDR3 is CASSRDRVTMMEFF. The CDR3 DNA reads TGTGCCAGCAGCCGGGACAGGGTTACAATGATGGAGTTCTTC.